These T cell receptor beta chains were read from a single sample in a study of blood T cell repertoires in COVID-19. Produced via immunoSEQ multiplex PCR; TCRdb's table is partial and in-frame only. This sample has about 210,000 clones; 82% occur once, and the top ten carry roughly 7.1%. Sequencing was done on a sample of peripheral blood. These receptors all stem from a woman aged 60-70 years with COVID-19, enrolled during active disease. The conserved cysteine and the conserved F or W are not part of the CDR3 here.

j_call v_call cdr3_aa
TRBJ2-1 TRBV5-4 ASSPPGREVLYNEQF
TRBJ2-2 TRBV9 ASSAQGTGAGELF
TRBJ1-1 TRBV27 ASHEREGTEAF
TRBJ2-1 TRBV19 ASSIDQAGVYNEQF
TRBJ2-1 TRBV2 ASGLSRLAGRSDEQF
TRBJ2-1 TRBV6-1 ASSERQDFNEQF
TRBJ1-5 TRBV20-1 SASSGGSNQPQH
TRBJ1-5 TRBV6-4 ASSPTGSSNQPQH
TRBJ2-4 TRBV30 ASPDRGRLTKNIQY
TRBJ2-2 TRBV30 AWSVPPSSGRTGELF
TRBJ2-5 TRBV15 ATSRGGGGAGGLQETQY
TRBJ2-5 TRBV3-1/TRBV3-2 ASSLKPDNIVTQY
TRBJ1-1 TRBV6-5 ASGQGWSWNTEAF
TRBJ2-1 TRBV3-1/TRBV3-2 ASSQDQRASGRIYNEQF
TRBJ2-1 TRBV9 ASSVAGLAGGTTYNEQF